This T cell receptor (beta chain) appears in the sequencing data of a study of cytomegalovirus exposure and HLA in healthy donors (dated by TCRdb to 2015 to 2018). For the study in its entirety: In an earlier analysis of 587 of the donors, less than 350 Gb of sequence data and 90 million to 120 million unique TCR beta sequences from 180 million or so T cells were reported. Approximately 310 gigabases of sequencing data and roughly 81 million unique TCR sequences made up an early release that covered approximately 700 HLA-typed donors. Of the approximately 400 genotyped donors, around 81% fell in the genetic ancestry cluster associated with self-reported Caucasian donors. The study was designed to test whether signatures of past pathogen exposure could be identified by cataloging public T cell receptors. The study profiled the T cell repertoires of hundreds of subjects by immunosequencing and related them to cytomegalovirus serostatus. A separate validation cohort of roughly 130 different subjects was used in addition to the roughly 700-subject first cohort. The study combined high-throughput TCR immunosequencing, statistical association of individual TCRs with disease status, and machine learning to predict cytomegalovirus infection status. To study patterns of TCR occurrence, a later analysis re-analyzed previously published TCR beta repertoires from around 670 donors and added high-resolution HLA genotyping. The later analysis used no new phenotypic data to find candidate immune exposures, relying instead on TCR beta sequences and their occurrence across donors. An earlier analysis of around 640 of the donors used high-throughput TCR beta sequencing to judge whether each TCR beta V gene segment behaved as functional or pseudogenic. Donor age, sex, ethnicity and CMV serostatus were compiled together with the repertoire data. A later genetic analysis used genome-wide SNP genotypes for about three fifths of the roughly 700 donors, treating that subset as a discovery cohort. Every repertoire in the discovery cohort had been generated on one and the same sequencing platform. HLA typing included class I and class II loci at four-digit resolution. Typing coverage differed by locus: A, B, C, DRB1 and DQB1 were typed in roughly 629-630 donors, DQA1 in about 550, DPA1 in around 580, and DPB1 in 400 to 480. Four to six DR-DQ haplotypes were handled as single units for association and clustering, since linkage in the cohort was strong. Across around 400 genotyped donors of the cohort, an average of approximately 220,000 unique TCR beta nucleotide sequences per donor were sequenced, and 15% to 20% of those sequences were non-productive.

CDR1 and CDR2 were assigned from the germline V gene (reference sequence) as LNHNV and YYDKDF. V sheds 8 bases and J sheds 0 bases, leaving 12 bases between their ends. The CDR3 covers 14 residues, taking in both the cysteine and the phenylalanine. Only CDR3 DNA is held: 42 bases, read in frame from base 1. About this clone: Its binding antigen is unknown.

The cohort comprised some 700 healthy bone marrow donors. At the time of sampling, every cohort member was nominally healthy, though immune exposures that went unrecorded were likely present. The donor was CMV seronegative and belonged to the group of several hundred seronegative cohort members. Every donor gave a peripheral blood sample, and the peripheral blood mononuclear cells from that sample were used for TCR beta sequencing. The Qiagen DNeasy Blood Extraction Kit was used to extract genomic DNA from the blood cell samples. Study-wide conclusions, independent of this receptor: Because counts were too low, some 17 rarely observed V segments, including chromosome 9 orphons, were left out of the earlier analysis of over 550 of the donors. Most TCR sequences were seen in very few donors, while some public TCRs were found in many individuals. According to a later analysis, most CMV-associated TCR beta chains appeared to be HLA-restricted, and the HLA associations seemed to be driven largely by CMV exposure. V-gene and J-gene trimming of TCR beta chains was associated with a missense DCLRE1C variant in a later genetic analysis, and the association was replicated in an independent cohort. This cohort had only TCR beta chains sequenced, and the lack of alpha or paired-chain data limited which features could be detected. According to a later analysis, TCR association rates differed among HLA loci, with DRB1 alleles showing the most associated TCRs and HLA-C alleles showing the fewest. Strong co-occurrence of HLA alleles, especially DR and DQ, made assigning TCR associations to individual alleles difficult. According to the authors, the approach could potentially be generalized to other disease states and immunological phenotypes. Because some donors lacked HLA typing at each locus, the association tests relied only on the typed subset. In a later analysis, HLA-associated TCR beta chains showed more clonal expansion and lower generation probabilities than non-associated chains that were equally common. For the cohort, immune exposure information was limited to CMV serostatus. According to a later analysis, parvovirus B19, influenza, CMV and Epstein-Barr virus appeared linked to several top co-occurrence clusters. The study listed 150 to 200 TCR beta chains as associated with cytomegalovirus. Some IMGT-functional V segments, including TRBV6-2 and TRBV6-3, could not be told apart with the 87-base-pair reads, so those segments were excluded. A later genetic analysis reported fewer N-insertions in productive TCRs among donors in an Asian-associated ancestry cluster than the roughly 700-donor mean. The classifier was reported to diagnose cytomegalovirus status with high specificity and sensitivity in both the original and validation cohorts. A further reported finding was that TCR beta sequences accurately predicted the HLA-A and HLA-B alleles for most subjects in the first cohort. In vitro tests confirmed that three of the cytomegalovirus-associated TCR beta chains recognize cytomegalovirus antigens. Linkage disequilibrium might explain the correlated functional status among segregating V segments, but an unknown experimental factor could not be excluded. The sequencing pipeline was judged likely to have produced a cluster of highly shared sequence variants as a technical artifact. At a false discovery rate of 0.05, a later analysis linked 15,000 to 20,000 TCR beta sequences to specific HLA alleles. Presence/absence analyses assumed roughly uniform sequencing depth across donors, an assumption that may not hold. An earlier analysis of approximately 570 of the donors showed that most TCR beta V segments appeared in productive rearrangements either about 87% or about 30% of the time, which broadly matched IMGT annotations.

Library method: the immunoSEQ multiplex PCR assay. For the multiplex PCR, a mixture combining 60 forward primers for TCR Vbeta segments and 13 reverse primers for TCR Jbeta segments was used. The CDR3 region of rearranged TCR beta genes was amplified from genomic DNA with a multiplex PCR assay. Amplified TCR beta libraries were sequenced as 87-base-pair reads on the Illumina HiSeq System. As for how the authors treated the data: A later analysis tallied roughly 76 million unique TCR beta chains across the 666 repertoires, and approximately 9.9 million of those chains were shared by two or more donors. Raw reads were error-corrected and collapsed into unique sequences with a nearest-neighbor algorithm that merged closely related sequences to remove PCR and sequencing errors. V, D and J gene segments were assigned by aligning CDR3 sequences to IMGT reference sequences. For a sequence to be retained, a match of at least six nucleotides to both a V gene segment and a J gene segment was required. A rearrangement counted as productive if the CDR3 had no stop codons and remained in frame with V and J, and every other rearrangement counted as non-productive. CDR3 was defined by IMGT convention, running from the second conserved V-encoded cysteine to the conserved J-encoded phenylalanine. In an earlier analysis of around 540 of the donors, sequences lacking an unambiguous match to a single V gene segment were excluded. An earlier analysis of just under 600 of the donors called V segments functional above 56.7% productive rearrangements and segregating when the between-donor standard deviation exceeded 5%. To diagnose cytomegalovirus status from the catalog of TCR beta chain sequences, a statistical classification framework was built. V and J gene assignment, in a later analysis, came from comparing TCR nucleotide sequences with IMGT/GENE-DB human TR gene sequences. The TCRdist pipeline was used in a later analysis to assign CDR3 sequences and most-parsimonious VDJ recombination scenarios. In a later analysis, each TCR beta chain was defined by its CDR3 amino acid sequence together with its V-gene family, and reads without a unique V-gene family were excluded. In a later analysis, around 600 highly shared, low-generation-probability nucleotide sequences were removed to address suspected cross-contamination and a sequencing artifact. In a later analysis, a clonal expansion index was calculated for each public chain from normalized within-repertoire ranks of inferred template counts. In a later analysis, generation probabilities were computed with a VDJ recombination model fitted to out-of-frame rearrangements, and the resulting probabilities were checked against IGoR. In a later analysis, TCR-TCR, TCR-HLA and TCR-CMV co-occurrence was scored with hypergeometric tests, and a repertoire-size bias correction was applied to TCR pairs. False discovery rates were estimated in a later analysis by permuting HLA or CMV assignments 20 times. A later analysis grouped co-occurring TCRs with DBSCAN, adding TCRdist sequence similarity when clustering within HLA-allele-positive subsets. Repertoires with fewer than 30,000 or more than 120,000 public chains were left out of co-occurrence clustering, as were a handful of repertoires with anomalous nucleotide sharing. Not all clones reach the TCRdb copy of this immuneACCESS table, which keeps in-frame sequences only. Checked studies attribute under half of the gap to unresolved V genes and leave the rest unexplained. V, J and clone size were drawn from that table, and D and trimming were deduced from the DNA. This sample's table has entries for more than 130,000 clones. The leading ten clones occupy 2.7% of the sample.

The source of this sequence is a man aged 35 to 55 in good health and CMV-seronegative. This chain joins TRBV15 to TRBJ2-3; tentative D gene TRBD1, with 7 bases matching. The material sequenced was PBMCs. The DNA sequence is TGTGCCACCCAGGGGGGAAGTAGCACAGATACGCAGTATTTT. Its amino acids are CATQGGSSTDTQYF.